The entry below gives a single TCR beta chain sequence along with its context. The junction differs from germline at one of its ends, possibly a read error. The CDR3 runs to 12 residues. In germline, CDR1 is SGDLS, CDR2 YYNGEE. Peripheral blood CD8+ and CD4+ T cells were profiled by TCR beta sequencing. Bulk CD8+ and CD4+ cells came from magnetic negative isolation; CD8+ TEMRA by FACS. This sample stems from a study of CD8 T cells in Susac syndrome. RNA amounts of 0.5 to 1 ug underwent reverse transcription with random hexamers. immunoSEQ multiplex PCR amplified TCR beta CDR3 across 54 Vbeta, 13 Jbeta. From the immunoSEQ multiplex PCR reads, TCRdb called clonotypes with MiXCR, one entry per CDR3 protein. Seen here are about 200,000 distinct CDR3 sequences, approximately 95% observed once, and the top ten hold about 0.094%.

Sequenced input: CD4+ T cells from PBMCs. The chain recombines TRBV9 with TRBJ2-3; 7 bases match TRBD1. The origin of this receptor is a human donor in good health. The CDR3 region is CASSPWDSPLDF. In nucleotides, the CDR3 is TGTGCCAGCAGCCCTTGGGACAGTCCGTTGGATTTT.